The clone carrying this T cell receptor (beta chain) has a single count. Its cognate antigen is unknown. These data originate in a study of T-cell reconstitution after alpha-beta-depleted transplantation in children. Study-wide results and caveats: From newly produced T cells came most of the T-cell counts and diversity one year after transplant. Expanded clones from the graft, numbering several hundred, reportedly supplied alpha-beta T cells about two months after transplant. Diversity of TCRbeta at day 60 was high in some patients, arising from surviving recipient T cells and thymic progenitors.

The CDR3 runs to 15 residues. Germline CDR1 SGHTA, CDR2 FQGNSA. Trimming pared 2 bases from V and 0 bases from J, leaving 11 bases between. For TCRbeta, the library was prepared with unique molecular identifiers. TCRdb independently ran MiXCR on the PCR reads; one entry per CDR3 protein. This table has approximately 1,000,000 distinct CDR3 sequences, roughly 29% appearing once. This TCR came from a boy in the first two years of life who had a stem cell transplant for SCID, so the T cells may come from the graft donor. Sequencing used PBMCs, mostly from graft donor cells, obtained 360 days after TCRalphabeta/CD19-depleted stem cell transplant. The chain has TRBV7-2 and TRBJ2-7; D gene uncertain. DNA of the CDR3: TGTGCCAGCAGCTTAATTGACGTCGGCTCCTACGAGCAGTACTTC. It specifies CASSLIDVGSYEQYF. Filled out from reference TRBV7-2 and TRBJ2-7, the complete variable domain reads GAGVSQSPSNKVTEKGKDVELRCDPISGHTALYWYRQSLGQGLEFLIYFQGNSAPDKSGLPSDRFSAERTGGSVSTLTIQRTQQEDSAVYLCASSLIDVGSYEQYFGPGTRLTVT.